Listed below are T cell receptor beta chains from one sample, sequenced in a study of identical twins. TCRdb independently ran MiXCR on the 5' RACE reads; one entry per CDR3 protein. Of 540,000 or so distinct CDR3 sequences listed, about a fifth are singletons. The same sample was also studied in work on yellow fever vaccine responses in identical twins.

The sample consisted of CD4+ T cells sorted from blood. The receptors were gathered from a woman between 18 and 30 years old in good health. Both conserved end residues are part of each CDR3. D genes are given only for firm matches. The size of a clone is reported for some rows only, either as once, few or many, or as a class for expanded clones.

TRBV18	few	-	TRBJ2-5	CASSPEAWQRETQYF	TGTGCCAGCTCACCTGAGGCGTGGCAGCGAGAGACCCAGTACTTC
TRBV7-2	-	-	TRBJ2-1	CASSFSGARNEQFF	TGTGCCAGCAGCTTTTCAGGGGCGCGCAATGAGCAGTTCTTC
TRBV18	-	-	TRBJ2-1	CASSPTAGNEQFF	TGTGCCAGCTCACCGACTGCTGGGAATGAGCAGTTCTTC
TRBV10-1	-	TRBD1	TRBJ2-3	CASSLDRGRDTQYF	TGCGCCAGCAGTTTGGACAGGGGAAGAGATACGCAGTATTTT
TRBV20-1	-	-	TRBJ1-1	CSARHVRGDTEAFF	TGCAGTGCTAGACACGTCCGGGGTGACACTGAAGCTTTCTTT
TRBV7-9	few	-	TRBJ1-1	CASSLSETGNTEAFF	TGTGCCAGCAGCTTATCCGAAACTGGGAACACTGAAGCTTTCTTT
TRBV25-1	-	TRBD2	TRBJ2-3	CASSTGTSGSADTQYF	TGTGCCAGCAGTACCGGGACTAGCGGGAGCGCAGATACGCAGTATTTT
TRBV5-1	few	TRBD2	TRBJ2-7	CASRWTSGSSYEQYF	TGCGCCAGCAGGTGGACTAGCGGCTCTTCCTACGAGCAGTACTTC
TRBV15	few	TRBD1	TRBJ1-5	CATSRPRTGHNQPQHF	TGTGCCACCAGCCGACCTCGGACAGGGCACAATCAGCCCCAGCATTTT
TRBV6-1	few	TRBD1	TRBJ1-4	CASCNRDSNEKLFF	TGTGCCAGCTGCAACCGGGACAGTAATGAAAAACTGTTTTTT
TRBV6-1	-	-	TRBJ2-4	CASSLPTNIRYF	TGTGCCAGCAGTCTCCCCACGAACATTCGGTACTTC
TRBV5-1	few	-	TRBJ2-3	CASSSELGVAQYF	TGCGCCAGCAGCTCCGAACTAGGCGTAGCGCAGTATTTT
TRBV12-3/TRBV12-4	many	-	TRBJ1-5	CASSFGNQPQHF	TGTGCCAGCAGTTTTGGGAATCAGCCCCAGCATTTT
TRBV3-1	many	TRBD1	TRBJ2-2	CASSSGQVGELFF	TGTGCCAGCAGCTCCGGACAGGTCGGGGAGCTGTTTTTT
TRBV7-8	few	-	TRBJ2-5	CASSHARDSKGRETQYF	TGTGCCAGCAGCCACGCGAGGGACTCCAAGGGTAGGGAGACCCAGTACTTC
TRBV28	-	TRBD2	TRBJ2-5	CASRTSGNLGVETQYF	TGTGCCTCCCGGACTAGCGGGAACTTGGGTGTAGAGACCCAGTACTTC